One and the same sample provided the 29 T cell receptor beta chains below, sequenced in a study of blood T cells in healthy people across ages. A sample-barcoded 5' primer and a J-beta primer mix were used in a second PCR of about 7 to 12 cycles. TCRdb processed the 5' RACE reads anew with MiXCR; each CDR3 protein has one entry. Among about 1 million distinct CDR3 sequences listed, around 45% were seen once. Sample: blood. These receptors all come from an older woman in good health.

The chain carries TRBV7-6 and TRBJ1-4; 8 bases agree with TRBD1. The length of the CDR3 is 17 residues. V was clipped by 4 bases and J by 5 bases; unmatched bases: 12. The V gene's germline CDR1 is SGHVS and CDR2 FNYEAQ. The CDR3: CASSYSAGGGLNEKLFF. CDR3 DNA sequence: TGTGCCAGCAGCTACTCGGCAGGGGGCGGCTTAAATGAAAAACTGTTTTTT. Full variable domain (missing parts from reference TRBV7-6 and TRBJ1-4): GAGVSQSPRYKVTKRGQDVALRCDPISGHVSLYWYRQALGQGPEFLTYFNYEAQQDKSGLPNDRFSAERPEGSISTLTIQRTEQRDSAMYRCASSYSAGGGLNEKLFFGSGTQLSVL.

On this clonotype: This may stem from a read error, because a much larger clone lies one nucleotide away. This chain connects TRBV14 to TRBJ2-1; 8 positions agree with TRBD2. The CDR3 covers 16 residues. Germline values: CDR1 SGHDN, CDR2 FVKESK. V lost 1 base and J lost 10; bases outside the gene matches: 12. CDR3 amino acids: CASSQATGTSRAEQFF. DNA for the CDR3: TGTGCCAGCAGCCAAGCTACCGGGACTAGTAGGGCGGAGCAGTTCTTC.

The chain employs TRBV10-3 and TRBJ2-7; TRBD2 is a possible D gene (5 bases). Germline-derived CDR1 and CDR2 are ENHRY and SYGVKD. Trimming pared 10 bases from V and 0 bases from J, leaving 13 bases between. The CDR3 sequence is 13 residues long. The CDR3 is CATSGGSSYEQYF. For the CDR3, the DNA is TGTGCCACCAGCGGTGGGAGCTCCTACGAGCAGTACTTC.

V gene TRBV7-8 combines with J gene TRBJ1-5; D call uncertain. Germline values: CDR1 SGHVS, CDR2 FQNEAQ. CDR3 length equals 15 residues. Trimming removed 0 bases from V and 3 bases from J, with 9 bases in between. The CDR3 spells CASSLAAGYNQPQHF. The CDR3 DNA is TGTGCCAGCAGCTTAGCCGCCGGTTACAATCAGCCCCAGCATTTT.

This clonotype was counted a few times. The chain uses TRBV29-1 and TRBJ2-4; 9 nucleotides line up with TRBD2. The CDR3 is 13 amino acids. The germline CDR1 and CDR2 sequences are SQVTM and ANQGSEA. J lost 7 bases, V lost 7 bases, and 8 bases had no gene match. Written as DNA, the CDR3 is TGCAGCGCAGGCGCGGGAGGGAGCAACATTCAGTACTTC. Its protein is CSAGAGGSNIQYF.

The chain employs TRBV20-1 and TRBJ2-1; D uncertain. Germline lookup yields CDR1 DFQATT and CDR2 SNEGSKA (reference sequence). This CDR3 contains 11 residues. Trimming took off 3 bases at V and 5 bases at J, with 5 bases between the two ends. CDR3 in DNA: TGCAGTGCTAGGCGACACAATGAGCAGTTCTTC. Protein: CSARRHNEQFF.

The chain's CDR3 is CASSLGTGTTNEKLFF. CDR3 coding DNA: TGTGCCAGCAGCTTAGGAACAGGAACAACTAATGAAAAACTGTTTTTT. The chain carries TRBV11-2 and TRBJ1-4; D might be TRBD1 (5 bases). Germline-derived CDR1 and CDR2 are SGHAT and FQNNGV. The CDR3 spans 16 residues. The V end was cut by 1 base, the J end by 0 bases, with 9 bases between.

This clonotype has only a few counts. CDR3 loop: CASSLRHSGTSTDTQYF. As DNA, the CDR3 is TGTGCCAGCAGTCTGAGACATAGCGGGACCAGCACAGATACGCAGTATTTT. The chain joins TRBV12-3 or TRBV12-4 to TRBJ2-3; 8 nucleotides line up with TRBD2. V lost 5 bases, J lost 0 bases, and 10 bases stayed unmatched. The CDR3 spans 17 residues.

The V call is TRBV10-1, the J call TRBJ1-4, with D possibly matching TRBD1 (5 bases). The V gene lost 6 bases and the J gene lost 5 bases, with 22 bases spanning the gap. The CDR3 covers 17 residues. The germline gives CDR1 WNHNN, CDR2 SYGVQD (reference sequence). The CDR3 is CASRDDERQLKNEKLFF. CDR3 sequence (DNA): TGCGCCAGCAGGGACGACGAGAGACAGCTAAAGAATGAAAAACTGTTTTTT.

The chain carries TRBV20-1 and TRBJ2-1; 9 bases are a match to TRBD2. Per germline, CDR1 DFQATT and CDR2 SNEGSKA (reference sequence). The CDR3 totals 13 residues. Trimming removed 5 bases from V and 5 bases from J; junction bases left unmatched: 4. The CDR3 loop reads CSAPTSGNNEQFF. CDR3 DNA: TGCAGTGCTCCGACTAGCGGCAACAATGAGCAGTTCTTC.

V gene TRBV4-1 combines with J gene TRBJ2-7, with no clear D. Germline CDR1 MGHRA, CDR2 YSYEKL. The V end lost 2 bases, the J end lost 0 bases, and 11 bases lay between the germline ends. CDR3 size: 15 residues. The CDR3 region is CASSQNEVTSYEQYF. In DNA form, the CDR3 reads TGCGCCAGCAGCCAAAATGAGGTAACCTCCTACGAGCAGTACTTC.

This clonotype was observed a few times. The chain employs TRBV7-2 and TRBJ1-1; D is undetermined. CDR3 size: 13 residues. V lost 4 bases and J lost 5, with 11 bases in between. Looked up from germline, CDR1 is SGHTA and CDR2 is FQGNSA. CDR3 sequence reads: CASSSDARTEAFF. DNA of the CDR3: TGTGCCAGCAGCTCCGATGCTCGGACTGAAGCTTTCTTT.

The chain recombines TRBV27 with TRBJ2-7; the D call may be TRBD1 or TRBD2 (5 bases each). Germline V gene sequence: CDR1 MNHEY, CDR2 SMNVEV (reference sequence). The ends were cut back, 2 bases at V and 0 bases at J, with 14 bases in the middle. This CDR3 contains 16 residues. The CDR3 DNA sequence: TGTGCCAGCAGTTTAACGGGGACGGTCAACTCCTACGAGCAGTACTTC. This codes for CASSLTGTVNSYEQYF.

The rearrangement joins TRBV7-2 to TRBJ2-1, with 7 bases that match TRBD2. After removal of 3 bases from V and 10 bases from J, the junction contained 12 bases not matched to a gene. The CDR3 runs 15 residues. Germline CDR1 and CDR2: SGHTA and FQGNSA. The CDR3 loop is CASSFPTSWTYEQFF. CDR3 nucleotide sequence: TGTGCCAGCAGCTTCCCGACTAGCTGGACCTACGAGCAGTTCTTC.

The chain has TRBV7-9 and TRBJ1-1; 9 nucleotides align to TRBD1. The V gene's germline CDR1 is SEHNR and CDR2 FQNEAQ (reference sequence). Trimming took 1 base from V and 10 from J; bases not matched to a gene: 1. The CDR3 has 12 amino acids. The CDR3 nucleotides read TGTGCCAGCAGCTTAGTGGGACAGGGAGCTTTCTTT. It codes for CASSLVGQGAFF.

This clonotype was detected many times. The chain couples TRBV7-8 to TRBJ2-3; D call uncertain. V lost 3 bases to trimming and J lost 2 bases, with 12 bases between them. CDR3 size: 15 residues. From germline, CDR1 is SGHVS and CDR2 FQNEAQ. CDR3 DNA: TGTGCCAGCAGCTTGCTTTTCCAAGACACAGATACGCAGTATTTT. Translating gives CASSLLFQDTDTQYF.

In its sample, this clonotype was seen a few times. The chain has TRBV21-1 and TRBJ1-2; no DNA check was done on the table's D call, TRBD1. TRBV21-1 is a pseudogene locus. CDR3 length: 15 residues. CDR3 loop: CASSQRDTGKNGYTF. DNA for the CDR3: TGTGCCAGCAGCCAACGTGATACAGGGAAAAATGGCTACACCTTC.

The table lists this clonotype with many counts. The V call is TRBV10-3, the J call TRBJ1-2; the match to TRBD1 covers 8 bases. Germline V gene sequence: CDR1 ENHRY, CDR2 SYGVKD. The V gene end was trimmed by 10 bases and the J gene end by 2 bases; junction bases not matched to a gene: 12. The CDR3 has 15 amino acids. The CDR3: CATTSTGELNYGYTF. The CDR3 DNA reads as TGTGCCACCACCTCGACAGGGGAGTTAAACTATGGCTACACCTTC.

The chain has TRBV7-2 and TRBJ2-5; 10 nucleotides agree with TRBD2. Germline V gene sequence: CDR1 SGHTA, CDR2 FQGNSA. This CDR3 spans 16 amino acids. Germline trimming cut 5 bases from V and 11 bases from J; bases unmatched to any gene: 17. DNA of the CDR3: TGTGCCAGCAGCATCAGAGGGACTAGCGTAAGTAATGAGCAGTACTTC. This translates into CASSIRGTSVSNEQYF.

With regard to this clonotype: One junction end does not reproduce the germline sequence, and a read error may be involved. The rearrangement links TRBV12-3 or TRBV12-4 to TRBJ1-2, with 7 nucleotides matching TRBD1. The CDR3 spans 16 residues. The CDR3 bases are TGTGCCGGCAGCCCAGGGGGTATAGGAGCTAACTATGGCTACACCTTC. Translated: CAGSPGGIGANYGYTF.

This clonotype was observed at least ten times. V gene TRBV6-2 or TRBV6-3 combines with J gene TRBJ2-3; D ambiguous. Germline loops: CDR1 MNHEY, CDR2 SVGEGT. This CDR3 comprises 12 residues. V lost 4 bases and J 6 bases, leaving 8 bases between the germline ends. DNA of the CDR3: TGTGCCAGCAGTTCCCTGGCGGATACGCAGTATTTT. It translates to CASSSLADTQYF.

The J gene is TRBJ1-5, the V gene TRBV6-4; D is perhaps TRBD1 (5 bases). Germline V lookup: CDR1 MRHNA, CDR2 SNTAGT. This CDR3 is 15 amino acids long. V shed 5 bases and J shed 0 bases, with 11 bases lying between them. The CDR3 reads CASSLQADSNQPQHF. In nucleotides, the CDR3 is TGTGCCAGCAGTCTACAGGCTGATAGCAATCAGCCCCAGCATTTT.

The chain recombines TRBV7-8 with TRBJ2-7; 9 bases fit TRBD1. The J call is uncertain, as TRBJ2-5 better fits the DNA end. From germline, CDR1 is SGHVS and CDR2 FQNEAQ. There are 15 residues in the CDR3. The CDR3 here is CASSFWTGDVETQYF. CDR3 DNA: TGTGCCAGCAGTTTTTGGACAGGGGATGTAGAGACCCAGTACTTC.

This clonotype was recorded a few times. The V and J genes are TRBV3-1 and TRBJ1-4; weak D call: TRBD1 (6 bases). Deletions cut 0 bases from V and 7 bases from J, with 18 bases between. Germline V CDR1 and CDR2: LGHDT, YNNKEL (reference sequence). The CDR3 consists of 17 residues. The CDR3 region is CASSQDPQGRGGEKLFF. The CDR3 nucleotides are TGTGCCAGCAGCCAAGATCCCCAGGGCAGGGGCGGTGAAAAACTGTTTTTT.

The chain carries TRBV28 and TRBJ2-5; D may be TRBD1 (6 bases). The end of the DNA is better explained by TRBJ2-7, so the J call may be wrong. CDR3 size: 14 residues. Germline CDR1 reads MDHEN; CDR2 reads SYDVKM. The CDR3 reads CASSLQLGGDEQYF. DNA for the CDR3: TGTGCCAGCAGTTTACAACTAGGGGGTGACGAGCAGTACTTC.

Of note for this clonotype: One end of the junction does not line up with germline, which may come from a read error. The chain is built from TRBV5-1 and TRBJ2-6, with D tentatively TRBD1 (6 bases). Germline lookup yields CDR1 SGHRS and CDR2 YFSETQ. The CDR3 has 15 residues. The CDR3 region is CASRQGLSGASVLTF. CDR3 bases: TGCGCCAGCAGACAGGGCCTCTCTGGGGCCAGCGTCCTGACTTTC.

This clonotype was seen a handful of times. V and J are TRBV29-1 and TRBJ1-1; D is unresolved. The germline CDR1 and CDR2 sequences are SQVTM and ANQGSEA. The length of the CDR3 is 13 residues. The V end lost 4 bases, the J end lost 2 bases, and 11 bases lay between the germline ends. The CDR3 spells CSVVRERNTEAFF. CDR3 coding DNA: TGCAGCGTTGTGCGGGAGAGAAACACTGAAGCTTTCTTT.

The chain joins TRBV7-2 to TRBJ2-7; D perhaps matches TRBD1 (6 bases). CDR1 and CDR2 from the germline V gene are SGHTA and FQGNSA. The V end lost 5 bases, the J end lost 5 bases, and 13 bases lay between the germline ends. CDR3 length equals 13 residues. CDR3 bases: TGTGCCAGCAGCCCTAAAACAGGGAACGAGCAGTACTTC. Encoded protein: CASSPKTGNEQYF. The full variable domain, with the rest looked up from reference TRBV7-2 and TRBJ2-7, is GAGVSQSPSNKVTEKGKDVELRCDPISGHTALYWYRQSLGQGLEFLIYFQGNSAPDKSGLPSDRFSAERTGGSVSTLTIQRTQQEDSAVYLCASSPKTGNEQYFGPGTRLTVT.

The gene calls are TRBV7-2 and TRBJ2-1; TRBD1 is a possible D gene (5 bases). The germline CDR1 and CDR2 sequences are SGHTA and FQGNSA. V lost 7 bases and J lost 3, with 16 bases in between. CDR3 length equals 15 residues. The DNA of the CDR3 is TGTGCCAGCAACTCTCGGACCAGGGTCTACAATGAGCAGTTCTTC. Residues: CASNSRTRVYNEQFF.